One and the same sample provided the 9 T cell receptor beta chains below, sequenced in a study of cytomegalovirus exposure and HLA in healthy donors. Use of 60 Vbeta and 13 Jbeta primers characterized the PCR. The assay was immunoSEQ multiplex PCR, and TCRdb's table has in-frame clones only and misses some. In the table there are 120,000 or so clones, approximately 86% of which are singletons. The material sequenced was PBMCs. The receptor set was obtained from a middle-aged man in good health and CMV-seronegative.

The chain employs TRBV2 and TRBJ2-7; 11 bases line up with TRBD1. With V trimmed by 8 bases and J by 7 bases, 10 bases remained unmatched. Germline V gene data show CDR1 as SNHLY and CDR2 as FYNNEI. The CDR3 has 14 amino acids. DNA of the CDR3: TGTGCCAGCTCAGGGACAGGGGGTAGTTGGGAGCAGTACTTC. Protein: CASSGTGGSWEQYF.

Only a few counts were recorded for this clone. This rearrangement joins TRBV4-2 to TRBJ1-4; 12 bases align to TRBD1. Per the germline V gene, CDR1 is LGHNA and CDR2 is YNFKEQ. V shed 4 bases and J 6 bases; nucleotides not matched to a gene: 9. This CDR3 is built from 17 residues. In DNA, the CDR3 is TGTGCCAGCAGCCCGTTTGGGGACAGGGGGCCAGATGAAAAACTGTTTTTT. This encodes CASSPFGDRGPDEKLFF.

The chain employs TRBV2 and TRBJ1-5; a possible D gene is TRBD1 (5 bases). Between the trimmed V and J ends, which lost 5 bases and 7 bases, there was a span of 18 bases. The CDR3 loop spans 15 amino acids. Germline lookup yields CDR1 SNHLY and CDR2 FYNNEI. CDR3 region: CASSTRGGTGQPQHF. The CDR3 bases are TGTGCCAGCAGTACCCGCGGGGGAACCGGACAGCCCCAGCATTTT.

The V gene is TRBV7-8, the J gene TRBJ1-3; 7 bases map to TRBD1. Per the germline V gene, CDR1 is SGHVS and CDR2 is FQNEAQ. The CDR3 has 14 residues. V dropped 3 bases and J dropped 4; count of bases not matched to a gene: 3. CDR3: CASSLTGNGNTIYF. The CDR3 bases are TGTGCCAGCAGCTTGACAGGGAACGGAAACACCATATATTTT.

This chain uses TRBV10-2 with TRBJ1-3; D not resolved. Between the trimmed V and J ends, which lost 4 bases and 0 bases, there was a span of 10 bases. Germline values: CDR1 WSHSY, CDR2 SAAADI. The CDR3 runs 15 residues. CDR3 loop: CASSVGENSGNTIYF. The CDR3 bases are TGCGCCAGCAGTGTCGGGGAGAACTCTGGAAACACCATATATTTT.

This rearrangement joins TRBV5-1 to TRBJ2-3; 9 nucleotides line up with TRBD1. This CDR3 comprises 15 residues. Germline values: CDR1 SGHRS, CDR2 YFSETQ. V trimming: 4 bases; J trimming: 3 bases; junction bases outside the gene matches: 6. The CDR3 reads CASSPGQGKTDTQYF. The CDR3 coding sequence is TGCGCCAGCAGCCCCGGACAGGGGAAGACAGATACGCAGTATTTT.

The rearrangement uses TRBV19 and TRBJ2-7, with TRBD1 as a possible D gene (7 bases). The CDR3 runs 14 residues. Germline V gives CDR1 LNHDA, CDR2 SQIVND (reference sequence). Trimming removed 8 bases from V and 1 base from J, with 15 bases in between. CDR3 nucleotides: TGTGCCAGTGCTACGCGGGACAGATCCTACGAGCAGTACTTC. It specifies CASATRDRSYEQYF.

V and J are TRBV29-1 and TRBJ1-2; D is undetermined. Looked up from germline, CDR1 is SQVTM and CDR2 is ANQGSEA. Trimming removed 1 base from V and 5 bases from J, with 11 bases in between. The CDR3 totals 13 residues. The CDR3 DNA is TGCAGCGTTGAAGGGCAGACTAGTTATGGCTACACCTTC. Translation gives CSVEGQTSYGYTF.

The chain recombines TRBV19 with TRBJ1-4; no definite D call. The CDR3 extends over 13 amino acids. V lost 10 bases and J 11 bases, leaving 20 bases between the germline ends. The germline V gene has CDR1 LNHDA and CDR2 SQIVND (reference sequence). The CDR3 region has the DNA TGTGCCACCCGAGGGAGGCAACTAGAGAAACTGTTTTTT. It encodes CATRGRQLEKLFF.